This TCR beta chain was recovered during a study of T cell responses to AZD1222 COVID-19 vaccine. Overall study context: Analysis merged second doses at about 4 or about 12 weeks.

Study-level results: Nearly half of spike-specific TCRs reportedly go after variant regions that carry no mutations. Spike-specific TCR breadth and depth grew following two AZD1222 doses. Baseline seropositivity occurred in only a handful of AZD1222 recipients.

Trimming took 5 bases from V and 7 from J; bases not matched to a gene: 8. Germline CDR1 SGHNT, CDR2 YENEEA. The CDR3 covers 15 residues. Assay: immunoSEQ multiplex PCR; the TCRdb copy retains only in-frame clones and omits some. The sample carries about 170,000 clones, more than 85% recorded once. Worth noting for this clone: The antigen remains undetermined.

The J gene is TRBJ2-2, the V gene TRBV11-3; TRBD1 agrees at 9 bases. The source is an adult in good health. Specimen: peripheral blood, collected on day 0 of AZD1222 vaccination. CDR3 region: CASSPTGGAIGELFF. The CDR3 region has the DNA TGTGCCAGCAGCCCGACAGGGGGTGCGATCGGGGAGCTGTTTTTT.